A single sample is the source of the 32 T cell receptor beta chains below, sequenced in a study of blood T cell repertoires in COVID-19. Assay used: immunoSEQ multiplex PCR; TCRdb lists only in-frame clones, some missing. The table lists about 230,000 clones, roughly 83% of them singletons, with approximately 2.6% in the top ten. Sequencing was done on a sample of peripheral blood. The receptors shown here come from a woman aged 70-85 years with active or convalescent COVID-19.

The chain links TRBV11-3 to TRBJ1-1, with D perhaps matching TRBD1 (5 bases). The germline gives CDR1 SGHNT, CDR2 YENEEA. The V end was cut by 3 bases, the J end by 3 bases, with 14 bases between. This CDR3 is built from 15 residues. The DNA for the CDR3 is TGTGCCAGCAGCTTGCAGGGTCTCCCAGACACTGAAGCTTTCTTT. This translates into CASSLQGLPDTEAFF. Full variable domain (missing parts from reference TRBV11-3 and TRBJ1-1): EAGVVQSPRYKIIEKKQPVAFWCNPISGHNTLYWYLQNLGQGPELLIRYENEEAVDDSQLPKDRFSAERLKGVDSTLKIQPAELGDSAVYLCASSLQGLPDTEAFFGQGTRLTVV.

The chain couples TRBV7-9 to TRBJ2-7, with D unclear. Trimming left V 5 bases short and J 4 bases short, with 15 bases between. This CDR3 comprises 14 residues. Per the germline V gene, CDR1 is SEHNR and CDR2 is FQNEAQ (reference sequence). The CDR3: CASSAGSSSYEQYF. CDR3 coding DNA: TGTGCCAGCAGCGCTGGATCTAGTTCATACGAGCAGTACTTC.

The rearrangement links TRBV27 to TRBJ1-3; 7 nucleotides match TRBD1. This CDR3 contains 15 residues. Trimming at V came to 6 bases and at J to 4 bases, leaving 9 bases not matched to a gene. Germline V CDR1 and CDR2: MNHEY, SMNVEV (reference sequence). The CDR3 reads CASRRIQGPGNTIYF. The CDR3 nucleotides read TGTGCCAGCAGACGGATACAGGGGCCCGGAAACACCATATATTTT.

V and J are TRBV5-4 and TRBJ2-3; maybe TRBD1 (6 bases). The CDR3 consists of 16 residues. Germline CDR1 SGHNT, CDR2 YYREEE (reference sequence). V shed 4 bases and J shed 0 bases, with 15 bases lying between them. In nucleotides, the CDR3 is TGTGCCAGCAGCGAAACCAGACAGGCCAGCACAGATACGCAGTATTTT. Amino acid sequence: CASSETRQASTDTQYF.

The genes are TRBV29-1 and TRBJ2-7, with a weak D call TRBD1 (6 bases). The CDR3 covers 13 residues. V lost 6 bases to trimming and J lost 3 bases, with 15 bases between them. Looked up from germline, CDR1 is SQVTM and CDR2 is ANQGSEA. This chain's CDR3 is CSVSQGRGYEQYF. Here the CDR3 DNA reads TGCAGCGTCTCACAGGGAAGGGGCTACGAGCAGTACTTC.

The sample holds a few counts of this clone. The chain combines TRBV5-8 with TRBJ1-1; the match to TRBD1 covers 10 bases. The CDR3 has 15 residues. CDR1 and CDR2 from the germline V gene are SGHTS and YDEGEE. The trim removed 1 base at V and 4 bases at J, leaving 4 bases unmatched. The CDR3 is CASSLRQGAITEAFF. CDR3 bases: TGTGCCAGCAGCTTGAGACAGGGGGCGATCACTGAAGCTTTCTTT.

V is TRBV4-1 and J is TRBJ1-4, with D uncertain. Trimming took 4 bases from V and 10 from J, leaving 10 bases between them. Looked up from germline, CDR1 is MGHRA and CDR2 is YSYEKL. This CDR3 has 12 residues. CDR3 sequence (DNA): TGCGCCAGCAGCCCCCTGGGAGGAAAACTGTTTTTT. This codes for CASSPLGGKLFF.

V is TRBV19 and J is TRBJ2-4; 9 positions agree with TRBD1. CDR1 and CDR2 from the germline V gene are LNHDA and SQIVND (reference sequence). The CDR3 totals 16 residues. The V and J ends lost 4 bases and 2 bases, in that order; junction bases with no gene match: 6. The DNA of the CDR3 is TGTGCCAGTAGTAAAATACAGGGGGCGACCAAAAACATTCAGTACTTC. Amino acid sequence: CASSKIQGATKNIQYF.

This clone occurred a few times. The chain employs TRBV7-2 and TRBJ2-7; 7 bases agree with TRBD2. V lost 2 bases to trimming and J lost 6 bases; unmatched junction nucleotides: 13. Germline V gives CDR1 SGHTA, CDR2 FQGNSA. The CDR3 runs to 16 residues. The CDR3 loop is CASSLSPATSWSEQYF. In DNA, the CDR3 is TGTGCCAGCAGCTTATCCCCCGCGACTAGCTGGAGCGAGCAGTACTTC.

Written as DNA, the CDR3 is TGCGCCAGCAGCGACGGACAGGGGACGGGTGAAAAACTGTTTTTT. As protein: CASSDGQGTGEKLFF. The V call is TRBV5-1, the J call TRBJ1-4; 9 bases align to TRBD1. Per germline, CDR1 SGHRS and CDR2 YFSETQ. CDR3 length: 15 amino acids. V was clipped by 4 bases and J by 7 bases; unmatched bases: 8.

The CDR3: CASSSNYNEQFF. The CDR3 DNA sequence: TGTGCCAGTAGTTCAAATTACAATGAGCAGTTCTTC. The V call is TRBV19, the J call TRBJ2-1; D not certain. Germline lookup yields CDR1 LNHDA and CDR2 SQIVND (reference sequence). The CDR3 loop spans 12 amino acids. V was pared by 5 bases and J by 4 bases, with 6 bases between.

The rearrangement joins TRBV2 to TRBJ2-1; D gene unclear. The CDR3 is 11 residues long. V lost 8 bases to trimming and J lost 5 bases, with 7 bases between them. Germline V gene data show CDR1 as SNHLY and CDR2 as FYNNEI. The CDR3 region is CASALDNEQFF. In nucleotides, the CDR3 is TGTGCCAGCGCGCTGGACAATGAGCAGTTCTTC.

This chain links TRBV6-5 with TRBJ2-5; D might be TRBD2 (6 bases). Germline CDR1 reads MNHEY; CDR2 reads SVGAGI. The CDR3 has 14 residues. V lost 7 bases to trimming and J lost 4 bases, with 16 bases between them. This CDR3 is CASTPEGGSETQYF. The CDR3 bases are TGTGCCAGCACCCCCGAAGGAGGGTCAGAGACCCAGTACTTC.

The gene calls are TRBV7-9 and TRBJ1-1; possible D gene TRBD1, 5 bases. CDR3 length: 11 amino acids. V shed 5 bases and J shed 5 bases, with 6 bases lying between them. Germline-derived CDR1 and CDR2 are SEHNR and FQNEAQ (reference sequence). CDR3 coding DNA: TGTGCCAGCAGCGGGGGGACTGAAGCTTTCTTT. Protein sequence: CASSGGTEAFF.

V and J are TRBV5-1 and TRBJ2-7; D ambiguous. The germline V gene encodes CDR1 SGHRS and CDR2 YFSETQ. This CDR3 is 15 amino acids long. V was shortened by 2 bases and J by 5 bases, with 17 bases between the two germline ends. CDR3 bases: TGCGCCAGCAGCTTATTAGTTTCTTCCCCTAACGAGCAGTACTTC. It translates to CASSLLVSSPNEQYF.

CDR3 DNA: TGTGCCAGCAGCCAAGGTAGCGGGGGGCGGGAGACCCAGTACTTC. Translating gives CASSQGSGGRETQYF. The chain recombines TRBV4-2 with TRBJ2-5; 10 bases align to TRBD2. Trimming removed 1 base from V and 5 bases from J; junction bases left unmatched: 4. The CDR3 spans 15 residues. Germline CDR1 is LGHNA and CDR2 is YNFKEQ.

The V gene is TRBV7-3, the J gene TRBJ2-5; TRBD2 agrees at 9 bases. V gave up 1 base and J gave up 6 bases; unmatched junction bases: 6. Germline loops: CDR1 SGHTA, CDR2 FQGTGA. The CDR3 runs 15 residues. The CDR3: CASSLSGGAGKTQYF. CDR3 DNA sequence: TGTGCCAGCAGCTTAAGCGGGGGGGCCGGCAAGACCCAGTACTTC.

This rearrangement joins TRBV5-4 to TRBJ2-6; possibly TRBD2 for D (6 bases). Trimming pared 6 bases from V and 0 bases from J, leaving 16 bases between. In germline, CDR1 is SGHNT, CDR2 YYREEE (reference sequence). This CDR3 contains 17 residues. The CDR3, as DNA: TGTGCCAGCATAATCGGGGGACGACCCTCTGGGGCCAACGTCCTGACTTTC. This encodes CASIIGGRPSGANVLTF.

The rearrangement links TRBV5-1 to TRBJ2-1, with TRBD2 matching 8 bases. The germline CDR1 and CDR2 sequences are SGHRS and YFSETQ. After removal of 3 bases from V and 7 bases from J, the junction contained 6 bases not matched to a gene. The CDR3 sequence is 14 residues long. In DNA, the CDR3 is TGCGCCAGCAGCTCGGGACTAGTCTATAATGAGCAGTTCTTC. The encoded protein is CASSSGLVYNEQFF.

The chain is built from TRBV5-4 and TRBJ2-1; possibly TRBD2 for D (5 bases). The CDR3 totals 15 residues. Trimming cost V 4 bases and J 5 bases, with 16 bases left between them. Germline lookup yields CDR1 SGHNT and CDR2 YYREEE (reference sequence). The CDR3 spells CASSVRLGGHNEQFF. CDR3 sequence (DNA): TGTGCCAGCAGCGTACGGCTAGGAGGCCACAATGAGCAGTTCTTC.

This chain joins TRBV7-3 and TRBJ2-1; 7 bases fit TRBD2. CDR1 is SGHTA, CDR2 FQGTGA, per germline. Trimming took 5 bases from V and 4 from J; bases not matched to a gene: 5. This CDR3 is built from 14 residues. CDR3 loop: CASSRGDLYNEQFF. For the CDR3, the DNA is TGTGCCAGCAGCCGGGGGGACCTTTACAATGAGCAGTTCTTC.

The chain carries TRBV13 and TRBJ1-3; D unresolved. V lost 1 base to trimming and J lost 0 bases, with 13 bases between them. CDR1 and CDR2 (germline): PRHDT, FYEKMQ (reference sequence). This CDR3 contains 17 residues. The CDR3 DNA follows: TGTGCCAGCAGCTTAGTTAACAGCCTTTCCTCTGGAAACACCATATATTTT. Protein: CASSLVNSLSSGNTIYF.

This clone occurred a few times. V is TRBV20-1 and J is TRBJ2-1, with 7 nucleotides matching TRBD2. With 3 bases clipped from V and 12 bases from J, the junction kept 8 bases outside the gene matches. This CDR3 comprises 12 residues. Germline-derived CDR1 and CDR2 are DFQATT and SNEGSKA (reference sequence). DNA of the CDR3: TGCAGTGCTAGTGCCGATGTAGCGGGGCAGTTCTTC. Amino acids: CSASADVAGQFF.

CDR3 protein: CASSAPTSVNEQFF. DNA of the CDR3: TGTGCCAGCAGTGCCCCGACTAGTGTAAATGAGCAGTTCTTC. This chain links TRBV6-6 with TRBJ2-1; tentative D call: TRBD2 (6 bases). Trimming took 5 bases from V and 7 from J, leaving 15 bases between them. Germline values: CDR1 MNHNY, CDR2 SVGAGI (reference sequence). The CDR3 runs to 14 residues.

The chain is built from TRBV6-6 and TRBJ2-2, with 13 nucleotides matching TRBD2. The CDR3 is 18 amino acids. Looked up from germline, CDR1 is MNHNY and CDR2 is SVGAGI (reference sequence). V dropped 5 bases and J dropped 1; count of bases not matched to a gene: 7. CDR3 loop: CASSPGLAGALNTGELFF. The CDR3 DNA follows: TGTGCCAGCAGTCCTGGACTAGCGGGGGCCTTGAACACCGGGGAGCTGTTTTTT.

The CDR3 reads CASSLQFTGELFF. The CDR3 DNA reads as TGTGCCAGCAGTTTACAGTTTACCGGGGAGCTGTTTTTT. The chain joins TRBV28 to TRBJ2-2, with D uncertain. Trimming cost V 2 bases and J 5 bases, with 6 bases left between them. This CDR3 comprises 13 residues. Germline lookup yields CDR1 MDHEN and CDR2 SYDVKM.

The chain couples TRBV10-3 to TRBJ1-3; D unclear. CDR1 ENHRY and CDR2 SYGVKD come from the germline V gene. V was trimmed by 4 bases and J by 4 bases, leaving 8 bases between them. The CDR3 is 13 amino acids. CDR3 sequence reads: CAISGGEGNTIYF. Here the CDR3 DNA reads TGTGCCATCAGTGGAGGAGAAGGAAACACCATATATTTT.

This CDR3 is CASSFGGGGVNEQFF. Here the CDR3 DNA reads TGTGCCAGCAGCTTCGGAGGCGGCGGGGTAAATGAGCAGTTCTTC. V gene TRBV11-2 combines with J gene TRBJ2-1, with D perhaps TRBD2 (6 bases). The CDR3 totals 15 residues. Trimming cost V 3 bases and J 7 bases, with 16 bases left between them. CDR1 and CDR2 (germline): SGHAT, FQNNGV.

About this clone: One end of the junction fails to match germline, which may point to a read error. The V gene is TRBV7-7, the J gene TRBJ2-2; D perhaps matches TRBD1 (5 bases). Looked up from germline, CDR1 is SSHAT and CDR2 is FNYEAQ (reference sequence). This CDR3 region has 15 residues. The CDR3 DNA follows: TGTGCTAGCACCCTACTCAGGGAGAACACCGGGGAGCTGTTTTTT. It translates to CASTLLRENTGELFF.

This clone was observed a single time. Here the CDR3 DNA reads TGCGCCAGCAGCATTGGACAGGGGCTGTATGGCTACACCTTC. Translating it yields CASSIGQGLYGYTF. The chain combines TRBV5-1 with TRBJ1-2; 9 bases are a match to TRBD1. This CDR3 is built from 14 residues. The V gene end was trimmed by 4 bases and the J gene end by 5 bases; junction bases not matched to a gene: 6. CDR1 SGHRS and CDR2 YFSETQ come from the germline V gene.

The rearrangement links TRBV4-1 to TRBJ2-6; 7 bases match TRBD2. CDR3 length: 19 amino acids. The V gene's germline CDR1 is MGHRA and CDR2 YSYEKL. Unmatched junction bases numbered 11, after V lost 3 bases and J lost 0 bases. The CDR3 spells CASSHRIAGTFSGANVLTF. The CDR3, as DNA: TGCGCCAGCAGCCACCGGATAGCGGGTACATTCTCTGGGGCCAACGTCCTGACTTTC.

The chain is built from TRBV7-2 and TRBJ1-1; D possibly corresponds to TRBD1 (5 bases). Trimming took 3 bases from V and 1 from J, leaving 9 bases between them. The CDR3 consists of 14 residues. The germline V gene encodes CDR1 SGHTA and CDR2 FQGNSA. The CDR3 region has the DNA TGTGCCAGCAGCTTGACGGGGGGGAACACTGAAGCTTTCTTT. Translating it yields CASSLTGGNTEAFF.